This T cell receptor (beta chain) is from a study of PD-1 blockade in classical Hodgkin lymphoma. Germline CDR1 is SGHRS and CDR2 is YFSETQ. The CDR3 runs to 15 residues. The V segment lost 4 bases and the J segment 1 base; nucleotides outside the gene matches: 6. Time point reported: cycle 4 day 1 (C4D1), after six to seven weeks of nivolumab. Each patient experienced a relapse that followed autologous stem cell transplantation, and brentuximab vedotin exposure varied. Sequencing used immunoSEQ multiplex PCR; TCRdb keeps in-frame clones, though not all of them. The table shows around 100,000 clones, with less than 95% occurring only once.

The sequence came from a human donor with classical Hodgkin lymphoma. This chain joins TRBV5-1 and TRBJ1-1, with TRBD1 identical over 8 bases. Sequencing used peripheral blood mononuclear cells (PBMCs), obtained before the fourth cycle of nivolumab. CDR3 region: CASSPATGANTEAFF. CDR3 bases: TGCGCCAGCAGCCCCGCGACAGGGGCGAACACTGAAGCTTTCTTT.